This TCR beta chain was sequenced during a study of T-cell memory formation after mild COVID-19. Whole-study results and caveats: Nothing confirmed that second-wave clones peaking on day 37 were specific for SARS-CoV-2.

cDNA libraries for TCR alpha and TCR beta, carrying sample barcodes and UMIs, came from 5'RACE with constant-segment primers. In TCRdb, the 5' RACE reads were re-called with MiXCR into one record per CDR3 protein. The repertoire holds hundreds of thousands of distinct CDR3 sequences, with roughly 13% as singletons. V shed 5 bases and J 11 bases; nucleotides not matched to a gene: 12. The CDR3 covers 15 residues. Looked up from germline, CDR1 is SGHAT and CDR2 is FQNNGV. Of note for this clonotype: Its antigen remains unidentified.

The source material was PBMCs or a T cell subset sorted from them (not recorded which). The rearrangement links TRBV11-2 to TRBJ1-6; TRBD1 matches 7 bases. The origin of this receptor is a man between 18 and 29 years old who had mild COVID-19 (a few samples of this study predate the infection). Cell type and time point are not known. Here the CDR3 DNA reads TGTGCCAGCAGCCCGTTGACAGGGATCTACCCACCCCTCCACTTT. Amino acid sequence: CASSPLTGIYPPLHF. Filled out from reference TRBV11-2 and TRBJ1-6, the complete variable domain reads EAGVAQSPRYKIIEKRQSVAFWCNPISGHATLYWYQQILGQGPKLLIQFQNNGVVDDSQLPKDRFSAERLKGVDSTLKIQPAKLEDSAVYLCASSPLTGIYPPLHFGNGTRLTVT.